This TCR beta chain was sequenced in a study of CD4 and CD8 cells across lung adenocarcinoma regions. Donors had localized lung adenocarcinoma, a non-small cell lung cancer. V trimming: 6 bases; J trimming: 0 bases; junction bases outside the gene matches: 5. This CDR3 has 15 amino acids. Germline values: CDR1 MNHNS, CDR2 SASEGT. TCRdb used MiXCR to reprocess the PCR reads, holding one entry per CDR3 protein. The sample includes 23,000 or so distinct CDR3 sequences, about 50% seen only once; the top ten take under 50%. V and J are TRBV6-1 and TRBJ2-3; 8 bases map to TRBD1. The sample comprised CD8+ T cells from the center of a lung tumor. This receptor was identified in a male donor with lung adenocarcinoma. The CD4 and CD8 labels of this study may be unreliable. The CDR3 region has the DNA TGTGCCAGCAGGCGCGGACAGGGAAGCACAGATACGCAGTATTTT. Translating gives CASRRGQGSTDTQYF.